This is a list of T cell receptor beta chains from one sample in a study of beta chain features in type 1 diabetes. The data were produced by immunoSEQ multiplex PCR, yet TCRdb's version contains in-frame clones alone and is incomplete. The profile shows some 270,000 clones, approximately 10% of them singletons. Sequenced sample: naive CD4+ T cells from blood. The receptors were gathered from a man younger than 40 with type 1 diabetes. Each CDR3 is given with its conserved first and last residue. Fields, in order: V gene, D gene, clone size, J gene, CDR3 protein, CDR3 DNA. A D gene is named only where the DNA matches it firmly. Clone size is not always given. Where it is, it says once, few, many or a class for expanded clones.

V: TRBV29-1
D: TRBD1
size: .
J: TRBJ1-1
CDR3: CSAEPGGEIAFF
DNA: TGCAGCGCCGAACCAGGGGGCGAGATTGCTTTCTTT

V: TRBV5-1
D: .
size: few
J: TRBJ1-1
CDR3: CASSTQGGDTEAFF
DNA: TGCGCCAGCAGCACACAGGGAGGGGACACTGAAGCTTTCTTT

V: TRBV10-3
D: .
size: few
J: TRBJ2-5
CDR3: CAISESETQYF
DNA: TGTGCCATCAGTGAATCGGAGACCCAGTACTTC

V: TRBV28
D: TRBD1
size: .
J: TRBJ2-1
CDR3: CASRIRTGGNEQFF
DNA: TGTGCCAGCAGGATTAGGACAGGGGGTAATGAGCAGTTCTTC

V: TRBV14
D: .
size: few
J: TRBJ1-5
CDR3: CASSQGLGWDSNQPQHF
DNA: TGTGCCAGCAGCCAAGGACTAGGTTGGGATAGCAATCAGCCCCAGCATTTT

V: TRBV18
D: .
size: few
J: TRBJ1-2
CDR3: CASSPAGNGYTF
DNA: TGTGCCAGCTCACCGGCCGGGAATGGCTACACCTTC

V: TRBV29-1
D: .
size: few
J: TRBJ2-5
CDR3: CSPQLAGPGTQYF
DNA: TGCAGCCCCCAACTGGCAGGGCCTGGGACCCAGTACTTC

V: TRBV6-1
D: TRBD1
size: .
J: TRBJ2-3
CDR3: CASSERGPGTDTQYF
DNA: TGTGCCAGCAGTGAAAGGGGGCCGGGCACAGATACGCAGTATTTT

V: TRBV19
D: .
size: few
J: TRBJ2-6
CDR3: CASSIRTGFSGANVLTF
DNA: TGTGCCAGTAGTATCAGAACAGGTTTCTCTGGGGCCAACGTCCTGACTTTC

V: TRBV29-1
D: .
size: .
J: TRBJ2-3
CDR3: CSVGALTDTQYF
DNA: TGCAGCGTTGGGGCTCTCACAGATACGCAGTATTTT